This TCR beta chain was identified in a study of T-cell reconstitution after alpha-beta-depleted transplantation in children. The V end was cut by 6 bases, the J end by 5 bases, with 22 bases between. CDR1 and CDR2 (germline): DFQATT, SNEGSKA (reference sequence). CDR3 length: 15 residues. It was with unique molecular identifiers that the TCRbeta library was prepared. TCRdb reprocessed the PCR reads with MiXCR, giving one entry per CDR3 protein. The table lists over 550,000 distinct CDR3 sequences, about 10% of them singletons. J is TRBJ2-5 and V is TRBV20-1; D ambiguous. The sequence derives from a human donor who donated a stem cell graft to a child with acute myeloid leukemia. Specimen: PBMCs from the stem cell graft donor, collected from the stem cell graft. In nucleotides, the CDR3 is TGCAGTGCCCTCGAAGGTCTGGCCCGTAGGGAGACCCAGTACTTC. Its translation: CSALEGLARRETQYF.